There are many counts of the clone carrying this T cell receptor (beta chain). This specimen comes from a study of spatial heterogeneity in lung cancer. A single record per CDR3 protein comes from TCRdb applying MiXCR to the 5' RACE reads. Of 10,000 to 11,000 distinct CDR3 sequences detected, around 6.3% appear once; the ten largest clones hold under 30%. The sample's time point: sample taken at primary tumor resection. Sample: PBMCs, taken at surgery. This receptor was taken from a male donor with early-stage non-small cell lung cancer.

CDR3 coding DNA: TGCGCCAGCAGCCCGGGACAGGGAAACAATCAGCCCCAGCATTTT. Its translation: CASSPGQGNNQPQHF. This chain connects TRBV5-1 to TRBJ1-5; 9 positions agree with TRBD1. Germline V gene lookup returns CDR1 SGHRS and CDR2 YFSETQ. The CDR3 has 15 residues. V shed 4 bases, J shed 3 bases, and the junction held 5 bases outside the gene matches.